This T cell receptor (beta chain) was found in a study of blood T cell repertoires in COVID-19. The overall study: T cells, B-cell-depleted T cells, or PBMCs provided the cDNA or gDNA that served as material.

This CDR3 has 14 amino acids. Trimming left V 3 bases short and J 6 bases short, with 9 bases between. Germline CDR1 LGHNA, CDR2 YSLEER. Here immunoSEQ multiplex PCR was the method, and the copy in TCRdb shows in-frame clones only, minus some. The sample carries 93,000 or so clones, approximately 90% recorded once. The material sequenced was peripheral blood. The TCR comes from a man aged 50 or older in a cohort sampled during active COVID-19. The chain employs TRBV4-3 and TRBJ1-6; D ambiguous. The chain's CDR3 is CASSQGLLNSPLHF. CDR3 sequence (DNA): TGCGCCAGCAGCCAGGGCCTTCTTAATTCACCCCTCCACTTT.